This record concerns one T cell receptor beta chain sequence. In the authors' workflow: Amplification of reference gene primers was used by the study to estimate nucleated cell counts. Assay used: immunoSEQ multiplex PCR; TCRdb lists only in-frame clones, some missing. V, J and clone size are those of that table, while D and trimming were read from the DNA. The sample lists just under 350,000 clones; around 87% were seen once. The sample belongs to a study of blood T cell repertoires in COVID-19. There are 12 residues in the CDR3. CDR1 is LGHDT, CDR2 YNNKEL, per germline (reference sequence). Trimming cost V 4 bases and J 7 bases, with 11 bases left between them.

The chain links TRBV3-1 (or the pseudogene TRBV3-2) to TRBJ2-7, with TRBD1 as a possible D gene (6 bases). The TCR comes from a woman aged 45 to 65 with COVID-19, enrolled during active disease. The source material was peripheral blood. As DNA, the CDR3 is TGTGCCAGCAGCCTTACAGGGCGTGAGCAGTACTTC. Its translation: CASSLTGREQYF.